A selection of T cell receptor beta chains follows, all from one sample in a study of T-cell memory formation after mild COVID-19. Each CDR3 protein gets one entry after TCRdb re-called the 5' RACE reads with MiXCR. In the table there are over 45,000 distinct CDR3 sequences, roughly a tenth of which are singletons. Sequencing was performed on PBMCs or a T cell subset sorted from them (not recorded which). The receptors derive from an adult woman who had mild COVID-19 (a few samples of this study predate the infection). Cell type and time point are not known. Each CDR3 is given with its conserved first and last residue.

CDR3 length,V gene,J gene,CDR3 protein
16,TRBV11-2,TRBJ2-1,CASSLDGASGSNEQFF
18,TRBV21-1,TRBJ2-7,CASSKDGPGNARSLEQYF
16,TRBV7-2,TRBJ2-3,CASSFTTSGGMDTQYF
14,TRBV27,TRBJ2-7,CASSTGGSGLEQYF
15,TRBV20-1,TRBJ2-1,CSATETSGRGGEQFF
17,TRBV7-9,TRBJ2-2,CASSRIPGASNTGELFF
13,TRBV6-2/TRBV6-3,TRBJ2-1,CASSWTENNEQFF
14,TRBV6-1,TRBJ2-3,CASSESLHPNGQYF
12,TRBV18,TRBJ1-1,CASSPGSTEAFF
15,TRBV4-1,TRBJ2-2,CASSQEREGTGELFF
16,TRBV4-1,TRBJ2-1,CASSQDLTSGNNEQFF
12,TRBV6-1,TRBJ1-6,CASSEGFFALHF
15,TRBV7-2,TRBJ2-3,CASSLLGGGTDTQYF
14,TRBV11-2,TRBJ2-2,CASSSRGNTGELFF
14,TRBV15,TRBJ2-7,CATSRDRGSYEQYF
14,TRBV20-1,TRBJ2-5,CSARGLAGGPPQYF
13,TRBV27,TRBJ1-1,CASSSRRTAEAFF
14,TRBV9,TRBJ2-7,CASSVGGDLYEQYF
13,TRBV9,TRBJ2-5,CASSEWDAGTQYF
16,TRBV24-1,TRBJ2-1,CATSDWTSAFHNEQFF
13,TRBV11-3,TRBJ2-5,CASSLDPRETQYF
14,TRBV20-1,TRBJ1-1,CSASLDRGGTEAFF
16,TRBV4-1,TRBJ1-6,CASSQDPEVYNSPLHF
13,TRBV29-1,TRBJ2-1,CSVVSPRLNEQFF
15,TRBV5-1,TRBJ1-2,CDSSRDSPKVDGYTF
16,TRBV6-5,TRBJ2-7,CASSYFARPGGDEQYF
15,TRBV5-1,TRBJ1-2,CASRAGGRNNYGYTF
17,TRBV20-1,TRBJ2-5,CSARTLWTGKNLETQYF
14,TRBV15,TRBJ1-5,CATSRDSANQPQHF
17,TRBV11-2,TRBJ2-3,CASSFRRGSLGTDTQYF
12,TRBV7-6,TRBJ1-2,CASSSAGYGYTF
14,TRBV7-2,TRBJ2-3,CASDRGASTDTQYF
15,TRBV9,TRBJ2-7,CASSVAGGSSYEQYF
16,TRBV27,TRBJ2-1,CASSRSGTSSYNEQFF
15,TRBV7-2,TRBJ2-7,CASSLGGYLSYEQYF
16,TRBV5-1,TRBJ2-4,CASSLERGGPQNIQYF
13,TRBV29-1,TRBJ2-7,CSVDEGQAYEQYF
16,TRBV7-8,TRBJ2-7,CASSLAASGTPYEQYF
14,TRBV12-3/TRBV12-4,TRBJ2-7,CASSPGTVSYEQYF
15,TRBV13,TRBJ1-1,CASSPGVQRSTEAFF
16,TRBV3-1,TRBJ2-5,CASSQGSRGGQETQYF
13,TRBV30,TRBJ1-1,CAWFRFGNTEAFF
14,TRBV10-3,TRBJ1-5,CAISGGIGNQPQHF
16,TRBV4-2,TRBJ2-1,CASSQEPAGAYNEQFF